The present TCR beta chain was sequenced within a study of identical twins. This clonotype was counted a few times. The antigen remains undetermined. V lost 5 bases and J lost 2, with 18 bases in between. Germline CDR1 SGHTA, CDR2 FQGTGA. The CDR3 covers 17 residues. A universal primer site arose from template switching, and cDNA bore unique molecular identifiers. TCRdb re-analysed the 5' RACE reads in MiXCR, keeping a single row per CDR3 protein. This sample yields a few hundred thousand distinct CDR3 sequences, of which approximately 8.3% are seen a single time; 2.5% to 3.5% belongs to the top ten. General study findings and limits: For out-of-frame beta sequences, excess twin sharing was weaker. Clonotypes of the beta chain that were abundant in cord blood carried fewer insertions (memory repertoires showed none).

The sample was also reused in another study, on yellow fever vaccine responses in identical twins.

The specimen was CD8+ T cells sorted from blood. The rearrangement uses TRBV7-3 and TRBJ2-2; D possibly matches TRBD1 or TRBD2 (6 bases each). The clonotype was recovered from a woman in her late teens or twenties in good health. The CDR3, as DNA: TGTGCCAGCAGCGAACTAGGGGGGCTCTCCAACACCGGGGAGCTGTTTTTT. Its protein product is CASSELGGLSNTGELFF. The full variable domain, completed using reference TRBV7-3 and TRBJ2-2, is GAGVSQTPSNKVTEKGKYVELRCDPISGHTALYWYRQSLGQGPEFLIYFQGTGAADDSGLPNDRFFAVRPEGSVSTLKIQRTERGDSAVYLCASSELGGLSNTGELFFGEGSRLTVL.